The clone carrying this T cell receptor (beta chain) was seen only once. The antigen is undetermined. Tagging with unique molecular identifiers was a feature of the TCR beta cDNA libraries. cDNA molecules numbering some 500,000 came from around 1 to 10 million T cells. TCRdb used MiXCR to reprocess the PCR reads, holding one entry per CDR3 protein. This table holds approximately 730,000 distinct CDR3 sequences, roughly 50% found once. Germline assignment: CDR1 WSHSY and CDR2 SAAADI. The CDR3 extends over 13 amino acids. V was shortened by 7 bases and J by 3 bases, with 13 bases between the two germline ends. The sample belongs to a study of post-analysis software for immune sequencing data. Notes on the study in general: Compared against controls, patients with multiple sclerosis displayed significantly lower normalized Chao1 diversity. There were about 5 TRBV segments more frequent in patients than controls, and TRBV5-6, TRBV5-1 and TRBV20-1 were among them. F-measure co-clustering was strong for batch-matched samples.

The specimen sequenced was blood. The chain is built from TRBV10-2 and TRBJ2-7; D may match TRBD1 or TRBD2 (6 bases each). The sequence was obtained from a girl aged 10-17 years with multiple sclerosis. CDR3 DNA sequence: TGCGCCAGCAATCAGGGGCGGGACTACGAGCAGTACTTC. This translates into CASNQGRDYEQYF.